This T cell receptor (beta chain) was documented in a study of human T cells and chemical hapten exposure. Study as a whole: Patch tests put 0.01% DPC on the upper back, and the results were checked at 6 days. Patients, chiefly female, had alopecia areata, totalis or universalis. Study findings and constraints: Higher patch test scores went with higher counts of PT1 expanded TCRs.

This clonotype was picked up many times. Its antigen is undetermined. The time point: pre-sensitization, week 0. Treatment noted: therapeutic diphenylcyclopropenone sensitization with weekly scalp DPC. Participating donors were patients with alopecia, aged 18 to 70 years, considered appropriate candidates for DPC. Each CDR3 protein is one row after TCRdb ran MiXCR on the RACE reads. Seen here are around 180,000 distinct CDR3 sequences, 25% to 30% observed once, and the top ten hold approximately 3%. The TCR originated in a woman in her 30s with alopecia areata. Some clones in this sample may be carry-over from other donors' samples. Specimen: whole blood, collected in connection with sensitization to the hapten diphenylcyclopropenone (DPC).

DNA for the CDR3: TGTGCCAGCAGCCCCTGGGGTAGAGAGACCCAGTACTTC. This translates into CASSPWGRETQYF. The J gene is TRBJ2-5, the V gene TRBV7-6; unclear D gene. This CDR3 spans 13 amino acids. V was pared by 5 bases and J by 4 bases, with 11 bases between. CDR1 is SGHVS, CDR2 FNYEAQ, per germline.